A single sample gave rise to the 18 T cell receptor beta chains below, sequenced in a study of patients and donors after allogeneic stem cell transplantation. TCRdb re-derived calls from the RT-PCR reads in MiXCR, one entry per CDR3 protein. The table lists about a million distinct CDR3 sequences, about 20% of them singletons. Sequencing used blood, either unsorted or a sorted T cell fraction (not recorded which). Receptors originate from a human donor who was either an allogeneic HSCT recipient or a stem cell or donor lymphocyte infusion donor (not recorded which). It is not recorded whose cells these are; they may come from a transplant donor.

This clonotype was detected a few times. This chain's CDR3 is CAWNPLHVEQFF. CDR3 nucleotide sequence: TGTGCCTGGAACCCCCTCCACGTTGAGCAGTTCTTC. The rearrangement uses TRBV30 and TRBJ2-1; D gene uncertain. Germline assignment: CDR1 GTSNPN and CDR2 SVGIG (reference sequence). V lost 4 bases, J lost 9 bases, and 13 bases lay in between. The CDR3 consists of 12 residues.

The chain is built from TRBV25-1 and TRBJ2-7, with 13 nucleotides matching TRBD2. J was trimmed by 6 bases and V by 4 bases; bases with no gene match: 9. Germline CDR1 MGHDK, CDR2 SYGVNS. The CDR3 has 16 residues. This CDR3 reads CASSVGTSGNIAEQYF. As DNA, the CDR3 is TGTGCCAGCAGTGTGGGGACTAGCGGGAATATCGCCGAGCAGTACTTC.

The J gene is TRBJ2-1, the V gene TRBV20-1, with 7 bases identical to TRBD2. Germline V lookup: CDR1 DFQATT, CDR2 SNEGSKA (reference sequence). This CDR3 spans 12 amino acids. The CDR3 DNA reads TGCAGGCCAGGAGGGGAGGGGAATGAGCAGTTCTTC. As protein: CRPGGEGNEQFF.

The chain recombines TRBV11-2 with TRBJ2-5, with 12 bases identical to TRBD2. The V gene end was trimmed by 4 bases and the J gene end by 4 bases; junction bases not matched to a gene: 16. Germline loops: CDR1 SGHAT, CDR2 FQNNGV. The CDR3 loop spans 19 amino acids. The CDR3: CASSSLAGGGPPSPETQYF. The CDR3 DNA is TGTGCCAGCAGCTCCCTAGCGGGGGGGGGTCCCCCCTCTCCAGAGACCCAGTACTTC.

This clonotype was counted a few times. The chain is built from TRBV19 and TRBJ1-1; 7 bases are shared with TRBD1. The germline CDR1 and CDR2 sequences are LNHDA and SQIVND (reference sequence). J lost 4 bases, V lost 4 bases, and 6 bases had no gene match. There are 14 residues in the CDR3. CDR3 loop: CASSNPGGITEAFF. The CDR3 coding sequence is TGTGCCAGTAGTAACCCAGGGGGAATCACTGAAGCTTTCTTT.

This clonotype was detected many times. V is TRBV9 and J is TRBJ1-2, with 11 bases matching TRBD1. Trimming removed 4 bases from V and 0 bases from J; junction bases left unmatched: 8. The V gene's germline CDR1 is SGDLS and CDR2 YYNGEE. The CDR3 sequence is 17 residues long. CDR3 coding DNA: TGTGCCAGCAGCCACCGGGACAGGGGGGCGTCTAACTATGGCTACACCTTC. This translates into CASSHRDRGASNYGYTF.

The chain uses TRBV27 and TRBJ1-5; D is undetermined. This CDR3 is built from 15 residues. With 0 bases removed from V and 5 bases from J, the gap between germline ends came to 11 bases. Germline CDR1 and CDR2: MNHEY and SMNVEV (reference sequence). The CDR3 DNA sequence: TGTGCCAGCAGTTTATCGGACCCACGGTATCAGCCCCAGCATTTT. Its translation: CASSLSDPRYQPQHF.

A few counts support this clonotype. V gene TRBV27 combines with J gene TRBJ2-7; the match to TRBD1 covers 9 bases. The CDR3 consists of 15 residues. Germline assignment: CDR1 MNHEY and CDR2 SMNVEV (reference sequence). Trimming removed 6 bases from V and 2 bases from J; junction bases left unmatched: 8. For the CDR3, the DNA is TGTGCCAGCAGCACATCCGGGACAGGGACCTACGAGCAGTACTTC. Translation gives CASSTSGTGTYEQYF.

CDR3 in amino acids: CSASGGLAPTDTQYF. CDR3 bases: TGCAGTGCTAGTGGCGGACTAGCGCCGACAGATACGCAGTATTTT. V is TRBV20-1 and J is TRBJ2-3, with TRBD2 identical over 9 bases. V was clipped by 3 bases and J by 3 bases; unmatched bases: 7. The CDR3 has 15 residues. Germline V gene sequence: CDR1 DFQATT, CDR2 SNEGSKA (reference sequence).

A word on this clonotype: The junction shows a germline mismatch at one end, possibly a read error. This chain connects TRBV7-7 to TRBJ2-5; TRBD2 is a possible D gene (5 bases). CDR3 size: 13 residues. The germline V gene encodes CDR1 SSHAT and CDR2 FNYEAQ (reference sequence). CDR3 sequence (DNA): TGTGCTAGCAGCTTATCTGGCTCCGGACTGATCTACTTC. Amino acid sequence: CASSLSGSGLIYF.

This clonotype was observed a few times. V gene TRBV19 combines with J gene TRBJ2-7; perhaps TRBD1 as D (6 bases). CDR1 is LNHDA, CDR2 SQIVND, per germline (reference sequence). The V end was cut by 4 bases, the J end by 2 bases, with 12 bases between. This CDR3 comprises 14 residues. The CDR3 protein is CASSTRDTTYEQYF. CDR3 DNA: TGTGCCAGTAGTACCCGGGACACCACCTACGAGCAGTACTTC.

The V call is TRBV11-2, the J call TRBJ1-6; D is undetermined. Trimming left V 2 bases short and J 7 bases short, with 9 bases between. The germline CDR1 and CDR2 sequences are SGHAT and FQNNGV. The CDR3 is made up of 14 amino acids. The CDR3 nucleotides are TGTGCCAGCAGCTTAAAAGGCTCAAATTCACCCCTCCACTTT. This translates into CASSLKGSNSPLHF.

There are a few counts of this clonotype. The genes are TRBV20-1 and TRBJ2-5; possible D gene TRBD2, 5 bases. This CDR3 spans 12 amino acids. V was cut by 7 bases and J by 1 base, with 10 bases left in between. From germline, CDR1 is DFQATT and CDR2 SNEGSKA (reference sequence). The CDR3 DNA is TGCAGTGTCTGTGAGGGCCAAGAGACCCAGTACTTC. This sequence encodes CSVCEGQETQYF.

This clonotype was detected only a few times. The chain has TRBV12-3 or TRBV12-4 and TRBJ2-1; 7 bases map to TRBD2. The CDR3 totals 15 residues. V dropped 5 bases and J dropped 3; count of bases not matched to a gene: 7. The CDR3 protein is CASSQRTSRYNEQFF. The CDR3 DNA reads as TGTGCCAGCAGTCAGCGGACTAGTCGCTACAATGAGCAGTTCTTC.

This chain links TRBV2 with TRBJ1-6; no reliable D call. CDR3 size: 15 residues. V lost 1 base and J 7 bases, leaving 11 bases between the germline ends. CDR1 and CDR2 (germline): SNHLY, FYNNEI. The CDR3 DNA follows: TGTGCCAGCAGTGAAGGGCCAGCTTCAAATTCACCCCTCCACTTT. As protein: CASSEGPASNSPLHF.

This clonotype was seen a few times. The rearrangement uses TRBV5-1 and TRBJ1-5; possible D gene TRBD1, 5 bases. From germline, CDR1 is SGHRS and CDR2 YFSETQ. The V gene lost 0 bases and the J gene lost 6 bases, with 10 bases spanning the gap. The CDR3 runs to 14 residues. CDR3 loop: CASSLAGAAQPQHF. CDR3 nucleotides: TGCGCCAGCAGCTTGGCCGGGGCAGCTCAGCCCCAGCATTTT.

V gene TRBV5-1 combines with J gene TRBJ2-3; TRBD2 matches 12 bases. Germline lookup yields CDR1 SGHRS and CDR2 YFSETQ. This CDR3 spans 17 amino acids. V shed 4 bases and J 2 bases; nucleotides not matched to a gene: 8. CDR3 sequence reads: CASSGGWTSGNTDTQYF. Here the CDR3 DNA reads TGCGCCAGCAGCGGGGGGTGGACTAGCGGGAACACAGATACGCAGTATTTT. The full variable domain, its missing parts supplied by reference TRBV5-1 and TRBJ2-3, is KAGVTQTPRYLIKTRGQQVTLSCSPISGHRSVSWYQQTPGQGLQFLFEYFSETQRNKGNFPGRFSGRQFSNSRSEMNVSTLELGDSALYLCASSGGWTSGNTDTQYFGPGTRLTVL.

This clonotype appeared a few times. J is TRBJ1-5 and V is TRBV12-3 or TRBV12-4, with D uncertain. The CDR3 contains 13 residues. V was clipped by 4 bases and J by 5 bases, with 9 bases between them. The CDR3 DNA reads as TGTGCCAGCAGTTCTAACTCTTATCAGCCCCAGCATTTT. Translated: CASSSNSYQPQHF.